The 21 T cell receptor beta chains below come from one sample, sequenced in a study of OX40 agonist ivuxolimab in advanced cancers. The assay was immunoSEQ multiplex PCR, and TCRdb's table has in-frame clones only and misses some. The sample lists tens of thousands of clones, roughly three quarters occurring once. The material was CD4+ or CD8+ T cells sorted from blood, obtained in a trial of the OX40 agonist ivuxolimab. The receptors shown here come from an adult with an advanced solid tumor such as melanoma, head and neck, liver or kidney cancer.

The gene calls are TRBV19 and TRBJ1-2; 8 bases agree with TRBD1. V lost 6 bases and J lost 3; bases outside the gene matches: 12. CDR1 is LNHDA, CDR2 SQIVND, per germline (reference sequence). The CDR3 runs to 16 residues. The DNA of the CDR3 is TGTGCCAGTAGCCTCGCTGGACAGGGAGGCTACTATGGCTACACCTTC. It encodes CASSLAGQGGYYGYTF.

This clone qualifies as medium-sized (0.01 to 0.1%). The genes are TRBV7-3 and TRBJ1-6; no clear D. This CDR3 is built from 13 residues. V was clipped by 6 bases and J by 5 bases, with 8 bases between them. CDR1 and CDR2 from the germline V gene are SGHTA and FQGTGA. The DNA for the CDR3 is TGTGCCAGCAGTGACGGACATAATTCACCCCTCCACTTT. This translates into CASSDGHNSPLHF.

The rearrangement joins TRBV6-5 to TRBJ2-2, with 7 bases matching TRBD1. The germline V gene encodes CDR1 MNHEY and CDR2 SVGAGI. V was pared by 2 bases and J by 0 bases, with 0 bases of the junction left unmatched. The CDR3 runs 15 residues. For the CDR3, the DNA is TGTGCCAGCAGTTACGGGACAGCGAACACCGGGGAGCTGTTTTTT. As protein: CASSYGTANTGELFF.

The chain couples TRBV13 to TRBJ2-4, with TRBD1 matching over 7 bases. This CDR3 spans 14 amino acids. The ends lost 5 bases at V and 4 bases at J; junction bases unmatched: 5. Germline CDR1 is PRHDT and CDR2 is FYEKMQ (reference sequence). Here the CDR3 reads CASSPRDRKNIQYF. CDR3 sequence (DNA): TGTGCCAGCAGCCCCCGGGACAGAAAAAACATTCAGTACTTC.

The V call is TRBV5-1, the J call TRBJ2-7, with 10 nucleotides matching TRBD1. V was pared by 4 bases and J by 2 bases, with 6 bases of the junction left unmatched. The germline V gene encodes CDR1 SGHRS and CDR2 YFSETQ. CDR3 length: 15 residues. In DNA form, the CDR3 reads TGCGCCAGCAGCGGAACCGGGACAGGGGCCTACGAGCAGTACTTC. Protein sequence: CASSGTGTGAYEQYF.

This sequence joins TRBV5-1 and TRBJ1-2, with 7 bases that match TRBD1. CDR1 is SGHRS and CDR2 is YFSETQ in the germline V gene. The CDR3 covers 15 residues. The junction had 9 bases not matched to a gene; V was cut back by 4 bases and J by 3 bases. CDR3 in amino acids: CASSIDSQGHYGYTF. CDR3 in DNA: TGCGCCAGCAGCATTGACTCACAGGGGCACTATGGCTACACCTTC. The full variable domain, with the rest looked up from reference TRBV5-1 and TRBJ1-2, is KAGVTQTPRYLIKTRGQQVTLSCSPISGHRSVSWYQQTPGQGLQFLFEYFSETQRNKGNFPGRFSGRQFSNSRSEMNVSTLELGDSALYLCASSIDSQGHYGYTFGSGTRLTVV.

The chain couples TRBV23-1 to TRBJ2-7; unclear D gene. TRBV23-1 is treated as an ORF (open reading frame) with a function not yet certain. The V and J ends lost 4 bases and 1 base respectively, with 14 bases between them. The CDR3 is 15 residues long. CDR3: CASSRRLLDSYEQYF. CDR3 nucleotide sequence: TGCGCCAGCAGTCGTCGTCTGCTTGATTCCTACGAGCAGTACTTC.

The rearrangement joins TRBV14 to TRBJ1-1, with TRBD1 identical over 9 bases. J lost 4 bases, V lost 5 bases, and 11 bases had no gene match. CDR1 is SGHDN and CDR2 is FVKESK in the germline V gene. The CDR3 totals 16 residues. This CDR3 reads CASSLQGAIFGTEAFF. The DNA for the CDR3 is TGTGCCAGCAGCTTACAGGGGGCCATCTTCGGCACTGAAGCTTTCTTT.

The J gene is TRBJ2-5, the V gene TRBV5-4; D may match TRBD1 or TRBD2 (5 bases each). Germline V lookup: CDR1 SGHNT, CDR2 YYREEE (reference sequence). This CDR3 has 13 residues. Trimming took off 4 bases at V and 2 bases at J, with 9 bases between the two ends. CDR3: CASSRGRQETQYF. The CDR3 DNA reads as TGTGCCAGCAGCAGGGGACGTCAAGAGACCCAGTACTTC.

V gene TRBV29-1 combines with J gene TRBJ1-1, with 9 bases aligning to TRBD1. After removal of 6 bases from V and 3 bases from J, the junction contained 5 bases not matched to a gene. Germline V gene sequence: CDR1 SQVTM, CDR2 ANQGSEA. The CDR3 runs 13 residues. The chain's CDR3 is CSVRTGADTEAFF. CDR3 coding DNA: TGCAGCGTCAGGACAGGGGCGGACACTGAAGCTTTCTTT.

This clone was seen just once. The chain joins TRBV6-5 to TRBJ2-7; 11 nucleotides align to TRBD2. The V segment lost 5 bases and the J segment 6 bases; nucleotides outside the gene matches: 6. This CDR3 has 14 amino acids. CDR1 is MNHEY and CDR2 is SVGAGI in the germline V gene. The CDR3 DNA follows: TGTGCCAGCAGTCCGGGACTAGCGGCTCCCGAGCAGTACTTC. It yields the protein CASSPGLAAPEQYF.

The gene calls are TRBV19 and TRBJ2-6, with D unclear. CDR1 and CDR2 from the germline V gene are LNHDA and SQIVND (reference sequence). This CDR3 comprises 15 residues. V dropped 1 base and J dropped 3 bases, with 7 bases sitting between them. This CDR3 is CASSIGPVGANVLTF. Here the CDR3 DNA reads TGTGCCAGTAGTATAGGTCCAGTTGGGGCCAACGTCCTGACTTTC.

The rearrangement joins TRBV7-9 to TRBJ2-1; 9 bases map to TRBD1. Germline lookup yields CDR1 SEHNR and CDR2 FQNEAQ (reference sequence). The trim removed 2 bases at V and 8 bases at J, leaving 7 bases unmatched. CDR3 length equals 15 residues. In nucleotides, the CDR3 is TGTGCCAGCAGCTTATCGGGACAGGGTAAGGATGAGCAGTTCTTC. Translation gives CASSLSGQGKDEQFF.

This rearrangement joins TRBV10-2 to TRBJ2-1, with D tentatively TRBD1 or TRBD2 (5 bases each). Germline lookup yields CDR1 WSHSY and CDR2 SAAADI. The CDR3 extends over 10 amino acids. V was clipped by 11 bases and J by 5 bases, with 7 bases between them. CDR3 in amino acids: CAGTNNEQFF. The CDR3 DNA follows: TGCGCCGGGACCAACAATGAGCAGTTCTTC.

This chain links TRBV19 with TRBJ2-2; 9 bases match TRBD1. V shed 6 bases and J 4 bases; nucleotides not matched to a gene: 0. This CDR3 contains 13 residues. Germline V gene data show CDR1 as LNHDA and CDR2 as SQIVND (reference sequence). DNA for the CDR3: TGTGCCAGTAGGGACAGGGGCACCGGGGAGCTGTTTTTT. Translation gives CASRDRGTGELFF.

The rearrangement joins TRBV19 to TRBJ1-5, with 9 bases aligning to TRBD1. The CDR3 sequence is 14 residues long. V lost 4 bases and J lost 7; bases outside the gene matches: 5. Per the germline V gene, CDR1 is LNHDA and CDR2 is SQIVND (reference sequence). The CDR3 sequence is CASSTGQGGQPQHF. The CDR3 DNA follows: TGTGCCAGTAGTACGGGACAGGGCGGACAGCCCCAGCATTTT.

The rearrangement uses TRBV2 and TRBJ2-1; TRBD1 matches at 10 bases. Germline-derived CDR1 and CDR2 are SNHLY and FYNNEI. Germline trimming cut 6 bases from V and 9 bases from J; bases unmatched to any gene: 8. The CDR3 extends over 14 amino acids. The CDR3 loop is CASSARDRGGEQFF. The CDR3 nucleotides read TGTGCCAGCAGCGCCCGGGACAGGGGAGGTGAGCAGTTCTTC.

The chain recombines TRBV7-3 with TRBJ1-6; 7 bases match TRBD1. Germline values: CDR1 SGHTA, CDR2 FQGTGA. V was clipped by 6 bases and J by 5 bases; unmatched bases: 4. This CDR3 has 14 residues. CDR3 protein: CASSSGQHNSPLHF. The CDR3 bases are TGTGCCAGCAGTTCGGGACAGCATAATTCACCCCTCCACTTT.

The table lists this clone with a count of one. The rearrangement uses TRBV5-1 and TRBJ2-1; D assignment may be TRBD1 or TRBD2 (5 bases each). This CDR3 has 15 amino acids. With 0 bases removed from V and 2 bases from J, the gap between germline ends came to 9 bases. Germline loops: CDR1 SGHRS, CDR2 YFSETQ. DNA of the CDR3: TGCGCCAGCAGCTTGGTAGGGACGACCTACAATGAGCAGTTCTTC. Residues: CASSLVGTTYNEQFF.

The CDR3 DNA reads as TGTGCCAGCAGCTTAGGGGGGAATATGAATTCACCCCTCCACTTT. It translates to CASSLGGNMNSPLHF. This chain connects TRBV7-3 to TRBJ1-6; tentatively, D is TRBD1 (5 bases). V lost 2 bases, J lost 7 bases, and 12 bases lay in between. The CDR3 length is 15 residues. The germline V gene has CDR1 SGHTA and CDR2 FQGTGA.

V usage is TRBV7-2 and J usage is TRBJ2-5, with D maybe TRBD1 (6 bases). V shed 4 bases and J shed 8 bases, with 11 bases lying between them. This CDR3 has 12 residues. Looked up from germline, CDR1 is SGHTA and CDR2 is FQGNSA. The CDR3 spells CASSSHRETQYF. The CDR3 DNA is TGTGCCAGCAGCTCCCACAGGGAAACCCAGTACTTC. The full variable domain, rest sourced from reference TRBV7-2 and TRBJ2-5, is GAGVSQSPSNKVTEKGKDVELRCDPISGHTALYWYRQSLGQGLEFLIYFQGNSAPDKSGLPSDRFSAERTGGSVSTLTIQRTQQEDSAVYLCASSSHRETQYFGPGTRLLVL.